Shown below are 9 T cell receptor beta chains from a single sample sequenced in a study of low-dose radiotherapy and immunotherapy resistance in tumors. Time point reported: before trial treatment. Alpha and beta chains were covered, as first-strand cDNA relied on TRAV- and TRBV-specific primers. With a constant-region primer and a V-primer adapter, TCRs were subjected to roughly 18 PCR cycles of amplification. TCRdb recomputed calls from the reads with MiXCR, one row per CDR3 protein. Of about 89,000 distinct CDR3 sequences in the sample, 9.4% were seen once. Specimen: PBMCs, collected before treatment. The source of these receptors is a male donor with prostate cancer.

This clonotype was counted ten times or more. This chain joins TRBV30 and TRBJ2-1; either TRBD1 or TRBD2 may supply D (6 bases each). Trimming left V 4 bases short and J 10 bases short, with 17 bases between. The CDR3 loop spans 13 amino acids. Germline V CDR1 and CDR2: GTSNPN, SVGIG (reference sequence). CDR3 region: CAWNVGGRREQFF. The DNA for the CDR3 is TGTGCCTGGAACGTAGGGGGGAGAAGGGAGCAGTTCTTC.

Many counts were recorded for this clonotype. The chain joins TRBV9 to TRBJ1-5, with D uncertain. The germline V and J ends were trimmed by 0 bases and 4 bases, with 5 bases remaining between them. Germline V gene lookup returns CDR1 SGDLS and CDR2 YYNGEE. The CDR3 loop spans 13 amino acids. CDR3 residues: CASSVDGNQPQHF. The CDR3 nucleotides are TGTGCCAGCAGCGTAGACGGGAATCAGCCCCAGCATTTT.

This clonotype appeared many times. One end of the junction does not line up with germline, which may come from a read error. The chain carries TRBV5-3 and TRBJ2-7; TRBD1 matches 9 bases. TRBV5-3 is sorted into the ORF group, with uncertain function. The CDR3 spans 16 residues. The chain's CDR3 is CASSSYRDRESYEQYF. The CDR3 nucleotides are TGTGCCAGCAGCTCCTATCGGGACAGGGAGTCCTACGAGCAGTACTTC.

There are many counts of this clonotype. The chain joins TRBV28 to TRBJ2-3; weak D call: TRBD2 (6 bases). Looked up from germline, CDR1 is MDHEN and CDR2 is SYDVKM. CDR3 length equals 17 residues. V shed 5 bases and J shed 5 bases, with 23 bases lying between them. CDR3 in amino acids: CASSLPTTSGVEDTQYF. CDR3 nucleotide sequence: TGTGCCAGCAGTCTGCCGACTACCTCGGGAGTGGAAGATACGCAGTATTTT.

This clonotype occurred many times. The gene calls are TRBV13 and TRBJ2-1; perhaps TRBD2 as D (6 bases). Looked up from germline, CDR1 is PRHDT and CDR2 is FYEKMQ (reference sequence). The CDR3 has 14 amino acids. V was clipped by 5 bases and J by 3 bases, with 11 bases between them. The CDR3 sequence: CASSPTTSYNEQFF. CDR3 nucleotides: TGTGCCAGCAGCCCGACGACTAGCTACAATGAGCAGTTCTTC.

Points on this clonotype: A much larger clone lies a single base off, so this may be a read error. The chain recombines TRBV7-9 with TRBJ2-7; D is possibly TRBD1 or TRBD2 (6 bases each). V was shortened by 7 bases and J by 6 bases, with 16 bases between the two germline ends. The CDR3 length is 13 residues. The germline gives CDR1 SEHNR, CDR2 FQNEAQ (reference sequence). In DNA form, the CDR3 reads TGTGCCAGCAACAACAGGGAGGTCGGCGAGCAGTACTTC. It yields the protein CASNNREVGEQYF.

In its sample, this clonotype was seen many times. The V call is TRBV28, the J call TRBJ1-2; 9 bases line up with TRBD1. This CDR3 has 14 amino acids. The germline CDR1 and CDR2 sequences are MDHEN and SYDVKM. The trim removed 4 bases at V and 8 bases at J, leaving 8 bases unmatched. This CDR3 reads CASSWGDRVFGYTF. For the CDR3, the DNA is TGTGCCAGCAGTTGGGGGGACAGGGTGTTCGGCTACACCTTC.

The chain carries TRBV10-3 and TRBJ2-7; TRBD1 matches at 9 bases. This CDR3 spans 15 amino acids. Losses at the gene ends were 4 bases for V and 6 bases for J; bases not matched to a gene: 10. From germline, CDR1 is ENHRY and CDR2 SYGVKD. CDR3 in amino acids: CAISGAGTGLPEQYF. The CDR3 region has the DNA TGTGCCATCAGTGGGGCCGGGACAGGGCTCCCCGAGCAGTACTTC.

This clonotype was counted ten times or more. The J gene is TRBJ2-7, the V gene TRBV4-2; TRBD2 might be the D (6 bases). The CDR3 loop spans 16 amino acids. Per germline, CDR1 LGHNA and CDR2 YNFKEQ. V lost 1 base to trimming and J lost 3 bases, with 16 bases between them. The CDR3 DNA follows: TGTGCCAGCAGCCAAGTATGGCTAGCGTCAAACTACGAGCAGTACTTC. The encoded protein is CASSQVWLASNYEQYF.